Described below is a single TCR beta chain sequence and its context. Its antigen is as yet unknown. The junction does not match germline at one end; this may be a read error. Patients chosen for sequencing had shown CD8+CD57+ cell expansion by flow cytometry. The sample is drawn from a study of CD8+CD57+ T cells in acquired aplastic anemia. TCR beta VDJ combinations and CDR3 sequences were profiled from genomic DNA. MiXCR was run by TCRdb on the reads, yielding one entry per CDR3 protein. The sample has under 500,000 distinct CDR3 sequences; roughly a third are singletons. Overall study results and limits: Patients and controls were not found to differ significantly in CD8+ Simpson's diversity. It was found that twenty-nine CD8+ CDR3 sequences were shared between patients and controls.

Sequencing was performed on sorted CD4+, CD8+, or CD8+CD57+ T cells (not recorded which) from PBMCs. This receptor was obtained from a human donor with aplastic anemia.

CDR3 bases: TGCGCCACCAGGGGGGGAACTGGGGCCAACGTCCTGGCTTTC. This translates into CATRGGTGANVLAF. The rearrangement uses TRBV15 and TRBJ2-6; perhaps D is TRBD1 or TRBD2 (7 bases each). This CDR3 has 14 amino acids. Germline loops: CDR1 LNHNV, CDR2 YYDKDF (reference sequence).